These 2 T cell receptor beta chains were sequenced from one sample in a study of T cell repertoires in ileal Crohn's disease. The time point is: inflamed ileum from the surgical specimen. This table comes from immunoSEQ multiplex PCR, and its TCRdb copy is limited to in-frame clones, with some not included. The sample has around 4,900 clones; 82% are singletons. The specimen was ileal tissue. The receptors come from an adult with Crohn's disease.

This clone was detected only once. The V and J genes are TRBV11-2 and TRBJ1-1; weak D call: TRBD1 (6 bases). The CDR3 has 15 amino acids. The ends were cut back, 2 bases at V and 5 bases at J, with 15 bases in the middle. Germline V gene data show CDR1 as SGHAT and CDR2 as FQNNGV. In nucleotides, the CDR3 is TGTGCCAGCAGCTTATCCATGGGGGCACGTACTGAAGCTTTCTTT. Its translation is CASSLSMGARTEAFF.

DNA of the CDR3: TGTGCCATCAGCCCCGGACAGGTAATGGACTACACCTTC. It translates to CAISPGQVMDYTF. The chain uses TRBV10-3 and TRBJ1-2, with 7 bases lining up with TRBD1. Trimming removed 6 bases from V and 10 bases from J; junction bases left unmatched: 11. Per the germline V gene, CDR1 is ENHRY and CDR2 is SYGVKD. CDR3 size: 13 residues.